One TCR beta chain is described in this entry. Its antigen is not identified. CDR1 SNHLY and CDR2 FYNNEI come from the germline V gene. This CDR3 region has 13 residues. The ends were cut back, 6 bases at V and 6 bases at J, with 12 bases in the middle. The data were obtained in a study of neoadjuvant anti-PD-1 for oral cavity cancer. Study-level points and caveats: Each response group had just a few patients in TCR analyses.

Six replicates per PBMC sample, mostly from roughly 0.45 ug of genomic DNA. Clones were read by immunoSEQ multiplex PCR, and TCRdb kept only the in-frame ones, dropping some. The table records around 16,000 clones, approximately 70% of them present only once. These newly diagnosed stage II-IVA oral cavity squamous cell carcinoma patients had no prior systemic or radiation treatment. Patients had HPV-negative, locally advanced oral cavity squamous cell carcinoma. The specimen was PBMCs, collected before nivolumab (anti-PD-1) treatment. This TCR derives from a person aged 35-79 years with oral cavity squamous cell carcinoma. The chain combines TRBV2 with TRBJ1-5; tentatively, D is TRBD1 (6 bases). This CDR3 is CASRGTSGQPQHF. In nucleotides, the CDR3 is TGTGCCAGCAGGGGGACATCGGGTCAGCCCCAGCATTTT.